The source of this TCR beta chain is a study of T cells in Graves' hyperthyroidism and ophthalmopathy. Amplification of TCR beta CDR3 regions was performed using RNA transcripts as template. HTBI primers were employed in a first-round RT-PCR of the TCR CDR3. TCRdb ran MiXCR on the multiplex PCR reads and lists one entry per CDR3 protein. The sample has hundreds of thousands of distinct CDR3 sequences, over 40% seen once; the top ten hold roughly 6.5%. The ends were cut back, 1 base at V and 3 bases at J, with 13 bases in the middle. The V gene's germline CDR1 is SGHAT and CDR2 FQNNGV. This CDR3 has 15 amino acids.

The source is an adult man with Graves' disease, either hyperthyroidism or ophthalmopathy (not recorded which). This chain connects TRBV11-2 to TRBJ2-7, with D unresolved. Sequenced sample: peripheral blood or thyroid tissue (not recorded which). The CDR3 loop reads CASSLGTSKFYEQYF. CDR3 DNA: TGTGCCAGCAGCTTAGGGACCTCCAAATTCTACGAGCAGTACTTC.